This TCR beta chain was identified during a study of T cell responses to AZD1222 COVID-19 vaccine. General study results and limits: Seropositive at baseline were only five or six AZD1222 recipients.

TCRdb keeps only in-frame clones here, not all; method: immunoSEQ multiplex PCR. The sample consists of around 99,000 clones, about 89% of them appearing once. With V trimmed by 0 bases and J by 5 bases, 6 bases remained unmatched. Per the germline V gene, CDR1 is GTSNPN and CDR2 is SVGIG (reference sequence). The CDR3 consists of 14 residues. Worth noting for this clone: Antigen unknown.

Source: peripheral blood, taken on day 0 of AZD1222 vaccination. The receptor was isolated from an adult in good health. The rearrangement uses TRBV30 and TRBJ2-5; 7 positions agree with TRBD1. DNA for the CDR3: TGTGCCTGGAGTGTAAAACAGGGGATGGAGACCCAGTACTTC. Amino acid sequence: CAWSVKQGMETQYF.